Following are 11 T cell receptor beta chains from one sample sequenced in a study of T cell changes during pregnancy in multiple sclerosis. TCRdb's copy holds only in-frame clones and misses some; the assay was immunoSEQ multiplex PCR. The sample shows around 8,100 clones, about 85% of them seen only once. Here the sequenced sample was CD8+ T cells from peripheral blood mononuclear cells, taken in the first trimester of pregnancy. All receptors come from a female donor in good health, enrolled as a control in a pregnancy study.

This chain connects TRBV11-2 to TRBJ1-2, with 8 bases identical to TRBD1. Germline assignment: CDR1 SGHAT and CDR2 FQNNGV. The CDR3 sequence is 15 residues long. Unmatched junction bases numbered 12, after V lost 4 bases and J lost 8 bases. The CDR3 here is CASSSETGERSGYTF. DNA of the CDR3: TGTGCCAGCAGCTCCGAGACAGGGGAGAGAAGCGGCTACACCTTC.

This clone ranks as medium-sized. The chain combines TRBV4-1 with TRBJ1-1; D possibly corresponds to TRBD1 (6 bases). V was clipped by 4 bases and J by 2 bases, with 14 bases between them. The CDR3 loop spans 15 amino acids. In germline, CDR1 is MGHRA, CDR2 YSYEKL. For the CDR3, the DNA is TGCGCCAGCAGCCCGTATACAGGGAGAAACACTGAAGCTTTCTTT. It is translated as CASSPYTGRNTEAFF.

The CDR3 DNA sequence: TGCGCCAGCAGTCGGGGGGGATCGGCGGGGGTCTACGAGCAGTACTTC. Protein: CASSRGGSAGVYEQYF. The gene calls are TRBV5-1 and TRBJ2-7; 8 positions match TRBD2. This CDR3 has 16 amino acids. V dropped 5 bases and J dropped 3; count of bases not matched to a gene: 13. The germline V gene has CDR1 SGHRS and CDR2 YFSETQ.

The rearrangement uses TRBV6-5 and TRBJ2-7, with 8 bases fitting TRBD1. Germline CDR1 reads MNHEY; CDR2 reads SVGAGI. CDR3 length: 15 residues. Trimming cost V 0 bases and J 4 bases; bases outside gene matches: 5. The CDR3, as DNA: TGTGCCAGCAGTTACTCGAGGCAGGGGGCGTACGAGCAGTACTTC. Protein product: CASSYSRQGAYEQYF.

This chain links TRBV6-5 with TRBJ2-6; D unresolved. CDR3 size: 16 residues. From germline, CDR1 is MNHEY and CDR2 SVGAGI. V dropped 0 bases and J dropped 1 base, with 7 bases sitting between them. The CDR3 DNA reads as TGTGCCAGCAGTTACTCGTCGGTTTCTGGGGCCAACGTCCTGACTTTC. Amino acid sequence: CASSYSSVSGANVLTF.

The chain is built from TRBV6-1 and TRBJ2-7; D may be TRBD1 (5 bases). The CDR3 runs to 14 residues. Trimming removed 0 bases at V and 1 base at J, with 7 bases between. Germline V CDR1 and CDR2: MNHNS, SASEGT. The chain's CDR3 is CASSEATESYEQYF. The CDR3 DNA is TGTGCCAGCAGTGAAGCGACAGAATCCTACGAGCAGTACTTC.

CDR3 sequence reads: CASRHGSLSSYEQYF. As DNA, the CDR3 is TGCGCCAGCAGACACGGGTCGTTAAGCTCCTACGAGCAGTACTTC. The rearrangement uses TRBV4-1 and TRBJ2-7, with D unresolved. This CDR3 is 15 amino acids long. V shed 6 bases and J shed 0 bases, with 15 bases lying between them. The V gene's germline CDR1 is MGHRA and CDR2 YSYEKL.

The chain couples TRBV6-1 to TRBJ1-2, with 8 bases aligning to TRBD1. Per germline, CDR1 MNHNS and CDR2 SASEGT. Trimming at V came to 6 bases and at J to 8 bases, leaving 14 bases not matched to a gene. CDR3 length: 15 residues. The CDR3 coding sequence is TGTGCCAGCAGAAGGGACAGGCCTCGGTTAACGGGCTACACCTTC. As protein: CASRRDRPRLTGYTF.

This clone was observed a single time. In nucleotides, the CDR3 is TGTGCCAGCAGCTTAGCCGCAGGGGCAGTCTACGAGCAGTACTTC. It encodes CASSLAAGAVYEQYF. The chain links TRBV7-8 to TRBJ2-7; maybe TRBD1 (6 bases). The germline CDR1 and CDR2 sequences are SGHVS and FQNEAQ. V was clipped by 0 bases and J by 3 bases, with 12 bases between them. This CDR3 has 15 amino acids.

The chain joins TRBV7-9 to TRBJ2-5; 8 positions match TRBD2. The assigned J gene may be wrong: the sequence end matches TRBJ2-7 better. CDR1 and CDR2 (germline): SEHNR, FQNEAQ (reference sequence). CDR3 length: 13 residues. The CDR3 bases are TGTGCCACCTACCCAGCGGGAGAGAGCGAGCAGTACTTC. It codes for CATYPAGESEQYF.

Of note for this clone: The junction does not match germline at one end; this may be a read error. The chain is built from TRBV7-7 and TRBJ1-1; D is ambiguous. Looked up from germline, CDR1 is SSHAT and CDR2 is FNYEAQ (reference sequence). The CDR3 is 13 residues long. The CDR3 nucleotides are TGTGCTAGCAGCCCAACCCCCGGGGCTGAAGCTTTCTTT. Its translation is CASSPTPGAEAFF. The variable domain in full, with the rest retrieved from reference TRBV7-7 and TRBJ1-1, is GAGVSQSPRYKVTKRGQDVTLRCDPISSHATLYWYQQALGQGPEFLTYFNYEAQPDKSGLPSDRFSAERPEGSISTLTIQRTEQRDSAMYRCASSPTPGAEAFFGQGTRLTVV.